This T cell receptor (beta chain) originates from a study of blood T cell repertoires in COVID-19. At the level of the study: Samples of COVID-19 (acute and convalescent) were obtained from the United States, Italy and Spain. PBMCs, B-cell-depleted T cells, or T cells were the source of the cDNA or gDNA that made up the material.

Authors' analysis steps: Amplification with reference gene primers provided the estimates of nucleated cell counts. The protocol was immunoSEQ multiplex PCR, while the TCRdb copy is restricted to in-frame clones and leaves out a portion. D and trimming come from the DNA, and the V and J calls and clone size come from that table. Of about 78,000 clones listed, 60% to 80% are singletons. Sequenced: peripheral blood. This receptor was taken from a human donor in a cohort sampled during active COVID-19.

In nucleotides, the CDR3 is TGTGCCAGCAGCCGTGGAGGGCTAGCGTCGCCCAATGAGCAGTTCTTC. As protein: CASSRGGLASPNEQFF. V gene TRBV5-4 combines with J gene TRBJ2-1; tentative D call: TRBD2 (6 bases). V lost 4 bases and J lost 6, with 20 bases in between. CDR1 and CDR2 (germline): SGHNT, YYREEE (reference sequence). This CDR3 comprises 16 residues.